The 2 T cell receptor beta chains reported below all come from one sample, sequenced in a study of shared clonotypes between healthy human individuals. Produced via immunoSEQ multiplex PCR; TCRdb's table is partial and in-frame only. The sample comprises some 1.4 million clones, roughly 95% of which are singletons, and approximately 1% rests with the top ten. Sequencing was carried out using naive CD4+ T cells sorted from blood. Subset of the sample: CD45RA+ positively selected. Source of these receptors: a man younger than 45 in good health.

This rearrangement joins TRBV30 to TRBJ1-1; tentatively, D is TRBD1 (6 bases). CDR3 length: 14 amino acids. Germline V CDR1 and CDR2: GTSNPN, SVGIG (reference sequence). Between the trimmed V and J ends, which lost 1 base and 5 bases, there was a span of 14 bases. In DNA, the CDR3 is TGTGCCTGGAGTGCGACAGGACTACAGACTGAAGCTTTCTTT. Its translation: CAWSATGLQTEAFF.

The V and J genes are TRBV5-1 and TRBJ2-1; TRBD2 matches 11 bases. This CDR3 spans 14 amino acids. The V gene's germline CDR1 is SGHRS and CDR2 YFSETQ. Germline trimming cut 5 bases from V and 8 bases from J; bases unmatched to any gene: 6. CDR3 loop: CASRYLAGGHEQFF. In nucleotides, the CDR3 is TGCGCCAGCAGATATCTAGCGGGAGGCCATGAGCAGTTCTTC.